Each of the 9 T cell receptor beta chains below was sequenced from the same sample in a study of CD8+CD57+ T cells in acquired aplastic anemia. Genomic DNA was employed as the template in profiling TCR beta VDJ and CDR3. TCRdb re-called the reads through MiXCR, storing one row per CDR3 protein. The sample has 180,000 or so distinct CDR3 sequences, 40% to 55% seen once; the top ten hold approximately 2.9%. Sample: sorted CD4+, CD8+, or CD8+CD57+ T cells (not recorded which) from PBMCs. The receptor set was obtained from a human donor in good health.

This clonotype was seen ten or more times. The gene calls are TRBV19 and TRBJ1-6; D gene unclear. In germline, CDR1 is LNHDA, CDR2 SQIVND (reference sequence). V was clipped by 6 bases and J by 7 bases, with 10 bases between them. This CDR3 spans 13 amino acids. This CDR3 reads CASRDVLNSPLHF. Here the CDR3 DNA reads TGTGCCAGTAGGGACGTCCTAAATTCACCCCTCCACTTT.

V is TRBV9 and J is TRBJ1-1, with TRBD1 matching over 8 bases. The CDR3 loop spans 15 amino acids. Germline-derived CDR1 and CDR2 are SGDLS and YYNGEE. The V segment lost 6 bases and the J segment 5 bases; nucleotides outside the gene matches: 12. CDR3 residues: CASTQGAGWGTEAFF. Written as DNA, the CDR3 is TGTGCCAGCACCCAGGGGGCAGGGTGGGGAACTGAAGCTTTCTTT.

In this sample, this clonotype turned up many times. The chain joins TRBV7-9 to TRBJ2-1; 9 nucleotides align to TRBD2. The ends lost 1 base at V and 7 bases at J; junction bases unmatched: 2. In germline, CDR1 is SEHNR, CDR2 FQNEAQ (reference sequence). This CDR3 spans 14 amino acids. The CDR3 reads CASSLGLAGNEQFF. DNA of the CDR3: TGTGCCAGCAGCTTAGGCCTAGCGGGAAATGAGCAGTTCTTC.

This chain connects TRBV20-1 to TRBJ1-1; D is possibly TRBD1 (5 bases). The V gene's germline CDR1 is DFQATT and CDR2 SNEGSKA (reference sequence). CDR3 size: 12 residues. V dropped 3 bases and J dropped 8 bases, with 13 bases sitting between them. CDR3: CSASGREEEAFF. CDR3 nucleotides: TGCAGTGCTAGTGGCAGGGAGGAGGAAGCTTTCTTT.

The gene calls are TRBV2 and TRBJ2-3; TRBD2 matches at 9 bases. Germline CDR1 and CDR2: SNHLY and FYNNEI. The CDR3 covers 12 residues. V shed 11 bases and J 6 bases; nucleotides not matched to a gene: 6. This chain's CDR3 is CAGLALGDTQYF. The CDR3 DNA is TGTGCCGGACTAGCGTTGGGGGATACGCAGTATTTT.

This clonotype was found once. The gene calls are TRBV7-6 and TRBJ2-1; TRBD2 agrees at 10 bases. The V gene end was trimmed by 5 bases and the J gene end by 1 base; junction bases not matched to a gene: 17. This CDR3 is built from 20 residues. CDR1 SGHVS and CDR2 FNYEAQ come from the germline V gene. CDR3 protein: CASSGNTLSSGSRSYNEQFF. The CDR3 DNA reads TGTGCCAGCAGCGGCAACACCCTCTCTAGCGGGAGCAGGTCCTACAATGAGCAGTTCTTC. Full variable domain (rest looked up from reference TRBV7-6 and TRBJ2-1): GAGVSQSPRYKVTKRGQDVALRCDPISGHVSLYWYRQALGQGPEFLTYFNYEAQQDKSGLPNDRFSAERPEGSISTLTIQRTEQRDSAMYRCASSGNTLSSGSRSYNEQFFGPGTRLTVL.

A few counts support this clonotype. The gene calls are TRBV7-8 and TRBJ2-3; D is unresolved. This CDR3 region has 12 residues. The germline V gene has CDR1 SGHVS and CDR2 FQNEAQ. V shed 10 bases and J shed 3 bases, with 11 bases lying between them. This chain's CDR3 is CATLGPTDTQYF. The CDR3 DNA reads as TGTGCCACCTTAGGGCCGACAGATACGCAGTATTTT.

Notes on this clonotype: This sequence may be a read error, since a much larger clone differs from it by one base. The V call is TRBV4-1, the J call TRBJ2-7, with 9 positions matching TRBD1. This CDR3 has 15 residues. The germline V gene encodes CDR1 MGHRA and CDR2 YSYEKL. CDR3 amino acids: CAGSTRTGDSYEQYF. CDR3 coding DNA: TGCGCCGGCAGCACGCGGACAGGGGACTCCTACGAGCAGTACTTC.

A word on this clonotype: A much bigger clone sits one base away, suggesting this may be a read error. The rearrangement joins TRBV28 to TRBJ2-7, with 7 bases fitting TRBD1. The germline V gene has CDR1 MDHEN and CDR2 SYDVKM. The CDR3 runs to 15 residues. J lost 2 bases, V lost 4 bases, and 8 bases had no gene match. CDR3 sequence reads: CASSSTGTVPYEQYF. The CDR3 DNA is TGTGCCAGCAGTTCGACCGGGACAGTCCCCTACGAGCAGTACTTC.